This T cell receptor (beta chain) stems from a study of early T cells in non-severe SARS-CoV-2 infection. There are 14 residues in the CDR3. CDR1 is MDHEN, CDR2 SYDVKM, per germline. With 5 bases removed from V and 1 base from J, the gap between germline ends came to 11 bases. Researchers tagged individual cDNA molecules with unique molecular identifiers. TCRdb independently ran MiXCR on the 5' RACE reads; one entry per CDR3 protein. Among approximately 65,000 distinct CDR3 sequences listed, about an eighth were seen once. This chain uses TRBV28 with TRBJ2-5, with TRBD1 as a possible D gene (5 bases). Sequenced: whole blood. This TCR was sampled from an adult who was a healthcare worker with PCR-confirmed SARS-CoV-2 infection or an uninfected control (not recorded which). CDR3 bases: TGTGCCAGCAGTCCCTGGCAGGGCCAAGAGACCCAGTACTTC. As protein: CASSPWQGQETQYF.